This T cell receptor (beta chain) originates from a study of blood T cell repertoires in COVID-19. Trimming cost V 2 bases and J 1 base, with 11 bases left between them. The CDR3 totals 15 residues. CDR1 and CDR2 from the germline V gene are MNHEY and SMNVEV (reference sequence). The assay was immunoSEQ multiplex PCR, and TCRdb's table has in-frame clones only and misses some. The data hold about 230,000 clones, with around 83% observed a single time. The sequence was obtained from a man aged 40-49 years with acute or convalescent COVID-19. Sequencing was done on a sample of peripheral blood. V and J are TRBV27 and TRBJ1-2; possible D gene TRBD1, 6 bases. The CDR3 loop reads CASSLQGSRNYGYTF. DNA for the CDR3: TGTGCCAGCAGTTTACAGGGGTCCCGTAACTATGGCTACACCTTC.